These T cell receptor beta chains were read from a single sample in a study of shared clonotypes between healthy human individuals. Method: immunoSEQ multiplex PCR; TCRdb's copy keeps in-frame clones and lacks some. The table lists fewer than 650,000 clones, roughly 79% of them singletons. The sample consisted of PBMCs. The receptors were gathered from a woman aged 40 to 50 in good health. Some clones in this sample may be carry-over from other donors' samples. Both conserved end residues are part of each CDR3. The order of the fields is J gene, clone size, V gene, D gene, CDR3 DNA, CDR3 protein. A D gene is named only where the DNA matches it firmly. Clone size is not always given. Where it is, it says once, few, many or a class for expanded clones.

j_call: TRBJ1-3; clone_size: once; v_call: TRBV18; d_call: TRBD1; cdr3_nt: TGTGCCAGCTCACCGGCGACAGGGGTGGGCCCAACATCTGGAAACACCATATATTTT; cdr3_aa: CASSPATGVGPTSGNTIYF
j_call: TRBJ2-3; clone_size: few; v_call: TRBV7-9; d_call: .; cdr3_nt: TGTGCCAGCAGCATCCCGACAGGACCTGATACGCAGTATTTT; cdr3_aa: CASSIPTGPDTQYF
j_call: TRBJ1-1; clone_size: few; v_call: TRBV5-1; d_call: .; cdr3_nt: TGCGCCAGCAGCCTCGGATTCGTTCGGAACACTGAAGCTTTCTTT; cdr3_aa: CASSLGFVRNTEAFF
j_call: TRBJ2-2; clone_size: .; v_call: TRBV18; d_call: TRBD1; cdr3_nt: TGTGCCAGCTCACCAGAAGCCCGGGACAGGGGGCAGCTGTTTTTT; cdr3_aa: CASSPEARDRGQLFF
j_call: TRBJ1-1; clone_size: .; v_call: TRBV19; d_call: .; cdr3_nt: TGTGCTAGTAGTTCGCGCAGGGTGAACACTGAAGCTTTCTTT; cdr3_aa: CASSSRRVNTEAFF
j_call: TRBJ2-3; clone_size: .; v_call: TRBV28; d_call: TRBD1; cdr3_nt: TGTGCCAGCAGTTCCCTGACAGGGCCCTACACAGATACGCAGTATTTT; cdr3_aa: CASSSLTGPYTDTQYF
j_call: TRBJ2-1; clone_size: .; v_call: TRBV27; d_call: .; cdr3_nt: TGTGCCAGCAGTGGCCCGGGCTTGACCTACAATGAGCAGTTCTTC; cdr3_aa: CASSGPGLTYNEQFF
j_call: TRBJ1-1; clone_size: .; v_call: TRBV9; d_call: .; cdr3_nt: TGTGCCAGCAGCCCCAGGGTGAACACTGAAGCTTTCTTT; cdr3_aa: CASSPRVNTEAFF
j_call: TRBJ2-7; clone_size: .; v_call: TRBV2; d_call: .; cdr3_nt: TGTGCCAGCAGTGATTATGAGGGCTCCTACGAGCAGTACTTC; cdr3_aa: CASSDYEGSYEQYF
j_call: TRBJ2-2; clone_size: .; v_call: TRBV9; d_call: TRBD1; cdr3_nt: TGTGCCAGCAGCGTGGGACAGGGGGCTGGCACCGGGGAGCTGTTTTTT; cdr3_aa: CASSVGQGAGTGELFF
j_call: TRBJ1-5; clone_size: .; v_call: TRBV5-1; d_call: TRBD1; cdr3_nt: TGCGCCAGCAGCTTAGGCACAGGGACAGGTCAGCCCCAGCATTTT; cdr3_aa: CASSLGTGTGQPQHF
j_call: TRBJ2-7; clone_size: .; v_call: TRBV29-1; d_call: TRBD2; cdr3_nt: TGCAGCGTCGTGACTAGCGGGAGCATCTACGAGCAGTACTTC; cdr3_aa: CSVVTSGSIYEQYF
j_call: TRBJ1-4; clone_size: few; v_call: TRBV4-1; d_call: .; cdr3_nt: TGCGCCAGCAGCCAAGGTTGGGGGGATCTCGAAAAACTGTTTTTT; cdr3_aa: CASSQGWGDLEKLFF
j_call: TRBJ2-1; clone_size: .; v_call: TRBV18; d_call: TRBD2; cdr3_nt: TGTGCCAGCTCACGCTCGGGACTAGCGGGAGGGGATGAGCAGTTCTTC; cdr3_aa: CASSRSGLAGGDEQFF
j_call: TRBJ2-2; clone_size: few; v_call: TRBV7-2; d_call: .; cdr3_nt: TGTGCCAGCAGCTTAAGTATTCTTCGGCAGGGGGGTGTGCCCGGGGAGCTGTTTTTT; cdr3_aa: CASSLSILRQGGVPGELFF
j_call: TRBJ1-1; clone_size: .; v_call: TRBV6-5; d_call: TRBD1; cdr3_nt: TGTGCCAGCATTTCCAGGGGGCAAGCTTTCTTT; cdr3_aa: CASISRGQAFF
j_call: TRBJ1-5; clone_size: few; v_call: TRBV19; d_call: .; cdr3_nt: TGTGCCAGTAGACCGGGCCTCAATCAGCCCCAGCATTTT; cdr3_aa: CASRPGLNQPQHF
j_call: TRBJ2-7; clone_size: once; v_call: TRBV10-3; d_call: TRBD1; cdr3_nt: TGTGCCATCACCACAGGACAGGCCGGCGAGCAGTACTTC; cdr3_aa: CAITTGQAGEQYF
j_call: TRBJ2-2; clone_size: .; v_call: TRBV7-8; d_call: TRBD2; cdr3_nt: TGTGCCAGCAGCTTAGTAGGGCTAGCGGGAGGAGGGGACACCGGGGAGCTGTTTTTT; cdr3_aa: CASSLVGLAGGGDTGELFF